This TCR beta chain was observed in a study of T cell responses to AZD1222 COVID-19 vaccine. Turning to the study itself: The analysis combined second doses at about 4 or about 12 weeks.

Note on this clone: Its antigen is not identified.

Clones were read by immunoSEQ multiplex PCR, and TCRdb kept only the in-frame ones, dropping some. The sample lists about 140,000 clones, roughly 90% occurring once. Study findings and constraints: In all cases, repertoires were sampled only after the peak T cell response.

Germline CDR1 and CDR2: SGDLS and YYNGEE. The CDR3 has 16 residues. Trimming took 4 bases from V and 4 from J; bases not matched to a gene: 8. Sequenced here: peripheral blood, sampled on day 0 of AZD1222 vaccination. The rearrangement links TRBV9 to TRBJ1-2, with TRBD1 matching 12 bases. The receptor comes from an adult in good health. The CDR3 region is CASSTSGTGGLYGYTF. The DNA for the CDR3 is TGTGCCAGCAGCACCTCCGGGACAGGGGGCCTCTATGGCTACACCTTC.